This TCR beta chain came from a study of T cells in Graves' hyperthyroidism and ophthalmopathy. Lactation, pregnancy, other autoimmune disease or uncontrolled infection led to exclusion of patients. Trimming took 5 bases from V and 3 from J, leaving 14 bases between them. The CDR3 consists of 14 residues. Per the germline V gene, CDR1 is LNHNV and CDR2 is YYDKDF (reference sequence). Amplified TCR beta CDR3 regions came from RNA transcripts. The HTBI primer set drove a first-round RT-PCR of the TCR CDR3. TCRdb passed the multiplex PCR reads through MiXCR, listing each CDR3 protein once. Of a few hundred thousand distinct CDR3 sequences listed, 15% to 20% are singletons.

The chain combines TRBV15 with TRBJ2-7; unclear D gene. This sequence originates from a woman aged 40 to 49 with Graves' ophthalmopathy. The sequencing input was blood. CDR3 in DNA: TGTGCCACCAGCTCCGGACCCCCGCTCTACGAGCAGTACTTC. This gives the protein CATSSGPPLYEQYF. Looking up the rest from reference TRBV15 and TRBJ2-7 gives the full variable domain: DAMVIQNPRYQVTQFGKPVTLSCSQTLNHNVMYWYQQKSSQAPKLLFHYYDKDFNNEADTPDNFQSRRPNTSFCFLDIRSPGLGDTAMYLCATSSGPPLYEQYFGPGTRLTVT.